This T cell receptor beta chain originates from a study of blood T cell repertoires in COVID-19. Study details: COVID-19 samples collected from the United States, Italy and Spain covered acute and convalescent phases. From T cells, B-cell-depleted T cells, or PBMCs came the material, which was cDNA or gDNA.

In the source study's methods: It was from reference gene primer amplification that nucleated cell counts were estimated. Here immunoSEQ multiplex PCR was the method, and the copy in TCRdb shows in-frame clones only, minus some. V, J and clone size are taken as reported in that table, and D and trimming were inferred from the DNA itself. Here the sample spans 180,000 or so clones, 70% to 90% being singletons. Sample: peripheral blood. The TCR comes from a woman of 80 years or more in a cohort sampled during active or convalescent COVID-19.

The CDR3 sequence: CATSDVGQENIQYF. In DNA, the CDR3 is TGTGCCACCAGTGACGTTGGACAGGAAAACATTCAGTACTTC. The rearrangement links TRBV24-1 to TRBJ2-4; 7 positions match TRBD1. Trimming at V came to 4 bases and at J to 5 bases, leaving 4 bases not matched to a gene. This CDR3 region has 14 residues. Germline-derived CDR1 and CDR2 are KGHDR and SFDVKD.